The 24 T cell receptor beta chains below come from one sample, sequenced in a study of monozygotic twins with inflammatory bowel disease. TCRdb reprocessed the 5' RACE reads and stores each CDR3 protein as one record, lacking DNA. The table counts around 230,000 distinct CDR3 sequences; 1.6% lies in the top ten. Sequencing used blood. The receptors were sampled from a human donor with ulcerative colitis or Crohn's disease, or a healthy co-twin of an affected twin (not recorded which).

V gene TRBV24-1 combines with J gene TRBJ1-1. The CDR3 spans 12 residues. Germline CDR1 reads KGHDR; CDR2 reads SFDVKD. The CDR3 region is CATTPDDPEAFF.

The genes are TRBV5-5 and TRBJ1-5; the D gene TCRdb calls, TRBD1, cannot be checked with no DNA. Per germline, CDR1 SGHKS and CDR2 YYEKEE (reference sequence). This CDR3 region has 17 residues. The CDR3 sequence: CASSYSHRGQADQPQHF. The full variable domain, with the rest looked up from reference TRBV5-5 and TRBJ1-5, is DAGVTQSPTHLIKTRGQQVTLRCSPISGHKSVSWYQQVLGQGPQFIFQYYEKEERGRGNFPDRFSARQFPNYSSELNVNALLLGDSALYLCASSYSHRGQADQPQHFGDGTRLSIL.

The chain links TRBV10-2 to TRBJ1-2. This CDR3 region has 14 residues. Germline V gives CDR1 WSHSY, CDR2 SAAADI. The CDR3 sequence is CASSVLTGNYGYTF.

This chain uses TRBV3-1 with TRBJ1-1; TCRdb outputs TRBD1, but without DNA this stays unchecked. The CDR3 extends over 15 amino acids. Germline loops: CDR1 LGHDT, CDR2 YNNKEL (reference sequence). The CDR3 spells CASSQGTGTNTEAFF.

V gene TRBV4-1 combines with J gene TRBJ2-3. The CDR3 has 16 residues. Per the germline V gene, CDR1 is MGHRA and CDR2 is YSYEKL. CDR3 sequence: CASSQATTHSGDTQYF.

This sequence joins TRBV20-1 and TRBJ2-5; the D gene TCRdb calls, TRBD1, cannot be checked with no DNA. Germline assignment: CDR1 DFQATT and CDR2 SNEGSKA (reference sequence). This CDR3 has 14 residues. CDR3: CSASPGVAQETQYF.

The chain links TRBV6-5 to TRBJ1-1; the D call from TCRdb, TRBD1, cannot be confirmed without DNA. The germline gives CDR1 MNHEY, CDR2 SVGAGI. The CDR3 consists of 12 residues. The CDR3 region is CASTKGGTEAFF.

The chain has TRBV20-1 and TRBJ1-1; TCRdb's D gene call, TRBD1, goes unchecked for lack of DNA. Germline lookup yields CDR1 DFQATT and CDR2 SNEGSKA (reference sequence). The CDR3 has 12 residues. CDR3 loop: CSASKGDRGQVF.

CDR3 protein: CASSLAGGPSEQFF. The V and J genes are TRBV7-3 and TRBJ2-1; without DNA, the TCRdb call of TRBD1 cannot be checked. The CDR3 length is 14 residues. From germline, CDR1 is SGHTA and CDR2 FQGTGA.

The V call is TRBV7-9, the J call TRBJ2-5; TCRdb calls TRBD1, which cannot be checked without DNA. This CDR3 spans 16 amino acids. The germline V gene encodes CDR1 SEHNR and CDR2 FQNEAQ (reference sequence). CDR3 sequence reads: CASSLQGPIQVETQYF.

J is TRBJ2-5 and V is TRBV10-3; absent DNA, TCRdb's TRBD2 call cannot be checked. This CDR3 is 13 amino acids long. Looked up from germline, CDR1 is ENHRY and CDR2 is SYGVKD. CDR3 in amino acids: CAISEKEGTTQYF.

The chain has TRBV29-1 and TRBJ2-7. The CDR3 is 11 residues long. CDR1 and CDR2 (germline): SQVTM, ANQGSEA. CDR3 sequence: CSARGSYEQYF.

The chain joins TRBV5-1 to TRBJ2-5. Germline-derived CDR1 and CDR2 are SGHRS and YFSETQ. The CDR3 spans 13 residues. The CDR3 sequence: CASSLNIQETQYF.

This CDR3 reads CASSFTAKETQYF. The chain uses TRBV7-3 and TRBJ2-5. Germline CDR1 reads SGHTA; CDR2 reads FQGTGA. The CDR3 has 13 amino acids.

The V and J genes are TRBV21-1 and TRBJ1-2; without DNA, the TCRdb call of TRBD1 cannot be checked. TRBV21-1 is annotated as a pseudogene. The CDR3 sequence is 14 residues long. The CDR3 here is CASTSRDRLYGYTF.

J is TRBJ1-1 and V is TRBV20-1. Germline V lookup: CDR1 DFQATT, CDR2 SNEGSKA (reference sequence). This CDR3 region has 13 residues. CDR3 protein: CSARWEMNTEAFF.

The rearrangement joins TRBV5-5 to TRBJ1-5; TCRdb selects TRBD1, and the lack of DNA leaves this call unchecked. The CDR3 consists of 15 residues. In germline, CDR1 is SGHKS, CDR2 YYEKEE (reference sequence). CDR3 loop: CASSRDRIGNQPQHF.

The rearrangement uses TRBV18 and TRBJ1-3. The CDR3 contains 15 residues. Germline values: CDR1 KGHSH, CDR2 LQKENI. The CDR3 sequence: CASSPIGFSGNTIYF.

V and J are TRBV5-1 and TRBJ1-1. The CDR3 runs to 14 residues. Per the germline V gene, CDR1 is SGHRS and CDR2 is YFSETQ. Here the CDR3 reads CASSLQLVDGEAFF.

This chain uses TRBV5-1 with TRBJ1-1; TCRdb lists TRBD1, though no DNA is available to test this call. Per the germline V gene, CDR1 is SGHRS and CDR2 is YFSETQ. The CDR3 totals 15 residues. Here the CDR3 reads CASSLGSTGARDAFF.

The chain uses TRBV19 and TRBJ1-1; the D call from TCRdb, TRBD1, cannot be confirmed without DNA. The CDR3 consists of 13 residues. CDR1 is LNHDA, CDR2 SQIVND, per germline (reference sequence). CDR3 residues: CASGQALNTEAFF.

The chain recombines TRBV3-1 with TRBJ2-7; TCRdb selects TRBD1, and the lack of DNA leaves this call unchecked. The CDR3 contains 14 residues. Per the germline V gene, CDR1 is LGHDT and CDR2 is YNNKEL (reference sequence). CDR3 amino acids: CASSQDNRPGEQYF.

The chain carries TRBV14 and TRBJ1-4. CDR1 is SGHDN and CDR2 is FVKESK in the germline V gene. CDR3 length: 15 amino acids. The chain's CDR3 is CASSQVGDEGEKLFF.

This chain joins TRBV7-2 and TRBJ2-5. Germline V lookup: CDR1 SGHTA, CDR2 FQGNSA. The CDR3 contains 12 residues. The CDR3 sequence: CASSLSEETQYF.